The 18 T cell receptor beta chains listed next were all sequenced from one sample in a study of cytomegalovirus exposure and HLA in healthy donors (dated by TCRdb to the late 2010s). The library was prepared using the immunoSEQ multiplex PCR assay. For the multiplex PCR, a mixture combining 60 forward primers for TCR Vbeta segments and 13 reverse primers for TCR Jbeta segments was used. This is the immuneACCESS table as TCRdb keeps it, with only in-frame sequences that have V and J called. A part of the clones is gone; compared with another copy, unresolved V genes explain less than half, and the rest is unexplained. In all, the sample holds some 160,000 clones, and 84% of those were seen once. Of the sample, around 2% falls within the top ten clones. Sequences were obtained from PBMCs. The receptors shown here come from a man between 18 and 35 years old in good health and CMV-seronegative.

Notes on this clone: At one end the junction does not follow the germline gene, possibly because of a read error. CDR3 sequence: CSSRLTGPRGGYTF. CDR3 coding DNA: TGTTCCAGCAGGCTAACAGGGCCTAGAGGTGGCTACACCTTC. The chain recombines TRBV7-9 with TRBJ1-2; possible D gene TRBD1, 6 bases. The CDR3 is 14 residues long. Germline CDR1 and CDR2: SEHNR and FQNEAQ (reference sequence).

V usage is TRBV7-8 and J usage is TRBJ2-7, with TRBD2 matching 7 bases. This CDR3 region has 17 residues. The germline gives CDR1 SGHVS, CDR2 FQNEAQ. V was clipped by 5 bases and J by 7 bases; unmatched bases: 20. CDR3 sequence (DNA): TGTGCCAGCAGCGAACGTCCCGGGAGGCAGGGCCTCGGGGAGCAGTACTTC. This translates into CASSERPGRQGLGEQYF.

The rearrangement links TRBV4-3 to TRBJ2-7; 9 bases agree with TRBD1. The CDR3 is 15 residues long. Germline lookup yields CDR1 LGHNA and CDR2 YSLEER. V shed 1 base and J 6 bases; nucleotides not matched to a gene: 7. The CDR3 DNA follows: TGCGCCAGCAGCCAAGTAGACAGGGGGTCATTCGAGCAGTACTTC. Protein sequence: CASSQVDRGSFEQYF.

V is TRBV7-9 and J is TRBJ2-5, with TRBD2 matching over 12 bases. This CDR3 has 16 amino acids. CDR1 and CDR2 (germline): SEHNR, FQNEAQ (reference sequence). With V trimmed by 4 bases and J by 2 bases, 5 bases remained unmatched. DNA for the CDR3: TGTGCCAGCAGCTCGACTAGCGGGGGCGTGCAAGAGACCCAGTACTTC. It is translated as CASSSTSGGVQETQYF.

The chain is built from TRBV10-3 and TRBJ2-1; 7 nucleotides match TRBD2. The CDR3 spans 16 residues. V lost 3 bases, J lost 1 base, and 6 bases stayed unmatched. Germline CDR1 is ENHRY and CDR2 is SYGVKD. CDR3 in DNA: TGTGCCATCAGTGATGACGGGAGGAGGTCCTACAATGAGCAGTTCTTC. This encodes CAISDDGRRSYNEQFF.

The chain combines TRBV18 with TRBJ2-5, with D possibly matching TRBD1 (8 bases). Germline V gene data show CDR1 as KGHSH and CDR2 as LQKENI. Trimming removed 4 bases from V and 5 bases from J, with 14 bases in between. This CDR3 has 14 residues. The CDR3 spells CASSQGQGGETQYF. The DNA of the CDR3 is TGTGCCAGCTCACAAGGACAGGGAGGGGAGACCCAGTACTTC.

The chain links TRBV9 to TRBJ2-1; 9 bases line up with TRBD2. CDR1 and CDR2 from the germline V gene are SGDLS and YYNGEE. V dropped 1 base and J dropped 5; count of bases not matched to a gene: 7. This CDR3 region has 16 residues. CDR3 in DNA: TGTGCCAGCAGCGTACGTGGGACTAGCAGCGACAATGAGCAGTTCTTC. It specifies CASSVRGTSSDNEQFF.

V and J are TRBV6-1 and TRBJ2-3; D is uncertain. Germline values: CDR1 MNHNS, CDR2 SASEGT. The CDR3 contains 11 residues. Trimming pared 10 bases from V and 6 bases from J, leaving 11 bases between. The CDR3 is CATVSRDTQYF. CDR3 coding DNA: TGTGCCACCGTTTCGAGGGATACGCAGTATTTT.

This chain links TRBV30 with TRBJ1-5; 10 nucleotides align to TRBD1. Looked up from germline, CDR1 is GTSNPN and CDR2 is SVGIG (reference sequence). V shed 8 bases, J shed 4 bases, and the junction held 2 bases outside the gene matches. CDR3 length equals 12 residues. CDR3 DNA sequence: TGTGCCGGACAGGGGGGAAATCAGCCCCAGCATTTT. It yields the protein CAGQGGNQPQHF.

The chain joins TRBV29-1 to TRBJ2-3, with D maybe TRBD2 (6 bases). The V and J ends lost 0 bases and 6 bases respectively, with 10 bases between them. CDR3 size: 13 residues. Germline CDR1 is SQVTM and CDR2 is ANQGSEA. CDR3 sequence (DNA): TGCAGCGTTGAAGATGGTGGGGGGGATACGCAGTATTTT. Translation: CSVEDGGGDTQYF.

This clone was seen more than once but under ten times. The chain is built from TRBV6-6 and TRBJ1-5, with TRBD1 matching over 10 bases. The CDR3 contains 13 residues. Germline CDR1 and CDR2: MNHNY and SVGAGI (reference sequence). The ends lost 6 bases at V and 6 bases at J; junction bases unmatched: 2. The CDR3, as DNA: TGTGCCAGCAGAGGACAGGGGGGTCAGCCCCAGCATTTT. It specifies CASRGQGGQPQHF.

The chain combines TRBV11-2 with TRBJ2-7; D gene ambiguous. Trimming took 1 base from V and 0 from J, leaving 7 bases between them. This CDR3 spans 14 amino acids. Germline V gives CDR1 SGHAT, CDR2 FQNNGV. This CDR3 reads CASSLGWASYEQYF. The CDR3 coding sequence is TGTGCCAGCAGCTTAGGTTGGGCCTCCTACGAGCAGTACTTC. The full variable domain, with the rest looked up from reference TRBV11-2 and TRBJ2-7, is EAGVAQSPRYKIIEKRQSVAFWCNPISGHATLYWYQQILGQGPKLLIQFQNNGVVDDSQLPKDRFSAERLKGVDSTLKIQPAKLEDSAVYLCASSLGWASYEQYFGPGTRLTVT.

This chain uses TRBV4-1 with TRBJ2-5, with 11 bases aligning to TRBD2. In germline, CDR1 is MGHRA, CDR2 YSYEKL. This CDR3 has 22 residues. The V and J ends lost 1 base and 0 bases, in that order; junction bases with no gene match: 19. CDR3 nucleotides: TGCGCCAGCAGCCAAGGGGGGGCCCTAGCGGGGGGACTCGAGGACTACCAAGAGACCCAGTACTTC. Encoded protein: CASSQGGALAGGLEDYQETQYF.

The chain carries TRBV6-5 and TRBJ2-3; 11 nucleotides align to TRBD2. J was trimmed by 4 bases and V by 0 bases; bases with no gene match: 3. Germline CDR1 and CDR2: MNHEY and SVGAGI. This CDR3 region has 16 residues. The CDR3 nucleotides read TGTGCCAGCAGTTACTCCGGGACTAGCGGTTCAGATACGCAGTATTTT. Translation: CASSYSGTSGSDTQYF.

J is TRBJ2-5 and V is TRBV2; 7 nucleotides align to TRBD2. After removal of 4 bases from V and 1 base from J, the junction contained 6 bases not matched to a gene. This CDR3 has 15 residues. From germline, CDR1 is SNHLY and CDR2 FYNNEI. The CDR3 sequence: CASSVTGRTQETQYF. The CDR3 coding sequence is TGTGCCAGCAGTGTAACCGGGAGGACCCAAGAGACCCAGTACTTC. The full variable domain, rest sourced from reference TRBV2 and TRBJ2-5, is EPEVTQTPSHQVTQMGQEVILRCVPISNHLYFYWYRQILGQKVEFLVSFYNNEISEKSEIFDDQFSVERPDGSNFTLKIRSTKLEDSAMYFCASSVTGRTQETQYFGPGTRLLVL.

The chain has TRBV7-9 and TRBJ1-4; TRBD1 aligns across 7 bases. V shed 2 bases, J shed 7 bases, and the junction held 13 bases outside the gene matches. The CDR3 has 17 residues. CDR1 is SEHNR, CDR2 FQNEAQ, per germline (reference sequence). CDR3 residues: CASSLQGTVWRSEKLFF. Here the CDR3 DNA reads TGTGCCAGCAGCTTACAGGGGACAGTTTGGCGGAGTGAAAAACTGTTTTTT.

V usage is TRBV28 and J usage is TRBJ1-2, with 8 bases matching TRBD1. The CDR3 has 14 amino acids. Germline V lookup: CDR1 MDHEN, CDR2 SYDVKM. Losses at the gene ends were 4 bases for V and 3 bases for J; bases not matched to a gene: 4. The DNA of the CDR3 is TGTGCCAGCAGTTCCGACAGGGGAGACTATGGCTACACCTTC. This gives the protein CASSSDRGDYGYTF.

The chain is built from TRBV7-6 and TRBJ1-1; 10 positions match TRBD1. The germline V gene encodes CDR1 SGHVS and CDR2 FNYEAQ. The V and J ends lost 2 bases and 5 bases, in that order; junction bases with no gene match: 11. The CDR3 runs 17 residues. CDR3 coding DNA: TGTGCCAGCAGCTTATCCCCTGGACAGGGGGGTTTGACTGAAGCTTTCTTT. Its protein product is CASSLSPGQGGLTEAFF.